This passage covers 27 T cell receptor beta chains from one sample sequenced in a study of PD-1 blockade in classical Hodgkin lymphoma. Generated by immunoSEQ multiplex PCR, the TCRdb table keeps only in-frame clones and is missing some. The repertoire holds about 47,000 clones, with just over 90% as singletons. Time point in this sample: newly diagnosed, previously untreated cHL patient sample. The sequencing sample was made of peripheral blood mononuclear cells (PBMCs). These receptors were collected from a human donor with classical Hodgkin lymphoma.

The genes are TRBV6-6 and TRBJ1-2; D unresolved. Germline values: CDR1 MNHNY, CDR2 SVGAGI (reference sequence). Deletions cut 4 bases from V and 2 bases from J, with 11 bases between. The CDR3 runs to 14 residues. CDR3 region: CASSLTSSNYGYTF. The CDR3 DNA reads TGTGCCAGCAGTTTGACAAGTTCCAACTATGGCTACACCTTC.

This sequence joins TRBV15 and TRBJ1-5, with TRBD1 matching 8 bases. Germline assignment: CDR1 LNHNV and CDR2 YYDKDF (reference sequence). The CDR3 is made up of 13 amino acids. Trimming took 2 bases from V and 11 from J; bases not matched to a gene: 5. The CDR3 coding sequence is TGTGCCACCAGCAGACAGGGGGCCTCAGCCCAGCATTTT. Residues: CATSRQGASAQHF.

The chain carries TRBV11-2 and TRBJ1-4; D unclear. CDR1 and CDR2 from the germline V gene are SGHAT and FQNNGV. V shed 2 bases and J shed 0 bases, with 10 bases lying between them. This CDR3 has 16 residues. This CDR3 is CASSLRADATNEKLFF. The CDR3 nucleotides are TGTGCCAGCAGCTTACGGGCGGATGCAACTAATGAAAAACTGTTTTTT.

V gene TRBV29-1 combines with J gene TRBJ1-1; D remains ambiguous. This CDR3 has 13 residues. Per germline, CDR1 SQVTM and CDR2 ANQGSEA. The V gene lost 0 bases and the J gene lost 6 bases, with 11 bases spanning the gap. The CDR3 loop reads CSVEETSGAEAFF. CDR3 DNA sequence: TGCAGCGTTGAAGAAACATCAGGCGCTGAAGCTTTCTTT.

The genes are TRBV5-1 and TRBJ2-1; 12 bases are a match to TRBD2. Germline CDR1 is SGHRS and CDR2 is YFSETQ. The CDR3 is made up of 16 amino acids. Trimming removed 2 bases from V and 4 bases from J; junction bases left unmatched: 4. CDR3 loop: CASSLTGTSGYNEQFF. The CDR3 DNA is TGCGCCAGCAGCTTAACCGGGACTAGCGGGTACAATGAGCAGTTCTTC.

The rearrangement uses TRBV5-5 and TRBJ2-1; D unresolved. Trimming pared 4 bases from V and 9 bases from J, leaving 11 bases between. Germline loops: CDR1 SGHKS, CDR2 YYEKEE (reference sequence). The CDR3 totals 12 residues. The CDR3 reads CASSRSGSEQFF. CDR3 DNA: TGTGCCAGCAGCCGTTCCGGATCTGAGCAGTTCTTC.

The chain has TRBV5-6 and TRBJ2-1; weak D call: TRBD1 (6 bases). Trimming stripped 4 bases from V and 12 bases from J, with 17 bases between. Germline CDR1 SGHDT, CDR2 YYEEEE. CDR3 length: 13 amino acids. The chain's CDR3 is CASSPSGAPGQFF. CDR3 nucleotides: TGTGCCAGCAGCCCTTCAGGGGCCCCTGGGCAGTTCTTC.

CDR3 sequence (DNA): TGTGCCAGCAGCCTCGGACAGGGGGGGCCAGATACGCAGTATTTT. Amino acids: CASSLGQGGPDTQYF. This chain uses TRBV9 with TRBJ2-3, with 10 nucleotides matching TRBD1. The V and J ends lost 4 bases and 4 bases, in that order; junction bases with no gene match: 6. The CDR3 length is 15 residues. Looked up from germline, CDR1 is SGDLS and CDR2 is YYNGEE.

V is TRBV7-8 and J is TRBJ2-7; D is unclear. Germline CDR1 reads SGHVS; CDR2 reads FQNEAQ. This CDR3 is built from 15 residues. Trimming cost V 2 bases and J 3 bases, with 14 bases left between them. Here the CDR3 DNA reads TGTGCCAGCAGCTTACACTTCCGAATAAACTACGAGCAGTACTTC. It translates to CASSLHFRINYEQYF.

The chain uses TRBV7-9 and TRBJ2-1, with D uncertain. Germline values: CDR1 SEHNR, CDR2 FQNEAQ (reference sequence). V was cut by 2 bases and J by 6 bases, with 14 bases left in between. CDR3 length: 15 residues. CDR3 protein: CASSLLRALLNEQFF. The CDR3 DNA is TGTGCCAGCAGCTTATTAAGGGCACTCCTCAATGAGCAGTTCTTC.

CDR3 coding DNA: TGTGCCAGTAGTATAAGGTGGGGGGAAGGCGAAAAACTGTTTTTT. The encoded protein is CASSIRWGEGEKLFF. The V gene is TRBV19, the J gene TRBJ1-4, with a possible D match to TRBD1 (5 bases). The germline gives CDR1 LNHDA, CDR2 SQIVND (reference sequence). The CDR3 is made up of 15 amino acids. V was clipped by 2 bases and J by 8 bases, with 15 bases between them.

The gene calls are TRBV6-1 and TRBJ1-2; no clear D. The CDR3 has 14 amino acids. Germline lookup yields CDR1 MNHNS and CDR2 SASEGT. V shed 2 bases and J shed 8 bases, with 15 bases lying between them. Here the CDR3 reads CASSELASRVGYTF. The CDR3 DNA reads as TGTGCCAGCAGTGAATTGGCCAGTAGGGTGGGCTACACCTTC.

The CDR3 nucleotides are TGTGCCAGCAGCTTGGGCGGCGCGGGAGGGGCGGGTAATGAGCAGTTCTTC. Its protein product is CASSLGGAGGAGNEQFF. The chain joins TRBV5-6 to TRBJ2-1; 9 bases map to TRBD2. The CDR3 is 17 amino acids. With V trimmed by 0 bases and J by 7 bases, 11 bases remained unmatched. Germline V lookup: CDR1 SGHDT, CDR2 YYEEEE.

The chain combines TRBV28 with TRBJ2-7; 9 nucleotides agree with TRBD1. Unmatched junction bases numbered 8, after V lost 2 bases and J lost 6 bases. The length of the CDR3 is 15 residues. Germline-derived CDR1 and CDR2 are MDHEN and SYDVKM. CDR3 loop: CASSLTPGQGAEQYV. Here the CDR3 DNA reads TGTGCCAGCAGTTTAACCCCGGGACAGGGTGCCGAGCAGTACGTC.

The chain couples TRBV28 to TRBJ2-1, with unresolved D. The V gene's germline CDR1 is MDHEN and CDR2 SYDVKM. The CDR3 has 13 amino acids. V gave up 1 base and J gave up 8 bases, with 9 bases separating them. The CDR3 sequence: CASSLSGADEQFF. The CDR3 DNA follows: TGTGCCAGCAGTTTATCCGGTGCCGATGAGCAGTTCTTC.

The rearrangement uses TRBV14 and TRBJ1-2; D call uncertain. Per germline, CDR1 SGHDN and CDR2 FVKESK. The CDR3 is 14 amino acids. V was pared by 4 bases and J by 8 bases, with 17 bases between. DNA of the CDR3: TGTGCCAGCAGCCCGCTGCCCCCGGGCCCGGGCTACACCTTC. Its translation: CASSPLPPGPGYTF.

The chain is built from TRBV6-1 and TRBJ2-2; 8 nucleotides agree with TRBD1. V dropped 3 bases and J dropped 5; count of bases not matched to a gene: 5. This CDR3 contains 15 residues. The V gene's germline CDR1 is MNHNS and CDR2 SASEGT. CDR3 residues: CASSDVQGATGELFF. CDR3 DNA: TGTGCCAGCAGTGACGTTCAGGGGGCGACCGGGGAGCTGTTTTTT.

The chain's CDR3 is CASSEPRGGNYGYTF. Written as DNA, the CDR3 is TGTGCCAGCAGTGAGCCGAGGGGGGGGAACTATGGCTACACCTTC. This chain joins TRBV6-1 and TRBJ1-2; TRBD1 might be the D (6 bases). CDR1 is MNHNS, CDR2 SASEGT, per germline. The CDR3 sequence is 15 residues long. Between the trimmed V and J ends, which lost 3 bases and 2 bases, there was a span of 13 bases.

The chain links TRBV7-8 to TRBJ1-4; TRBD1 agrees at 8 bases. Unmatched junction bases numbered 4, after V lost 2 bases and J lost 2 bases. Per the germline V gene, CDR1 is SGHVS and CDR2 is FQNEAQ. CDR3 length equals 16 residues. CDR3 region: CASSLQDRVTNEKLFF. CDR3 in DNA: TGTGCCAGCAGCTTACAGGACAGGGTTACTAATGAAAAACTGTTTTTT.

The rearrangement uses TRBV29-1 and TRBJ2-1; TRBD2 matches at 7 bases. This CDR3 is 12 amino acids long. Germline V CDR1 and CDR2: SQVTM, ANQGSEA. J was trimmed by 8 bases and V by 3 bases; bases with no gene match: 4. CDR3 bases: TGCAGCGTTGAGGCGGCGGGAGATGAGCAGTTCTTC. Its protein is CSVEAAGDEQFF.

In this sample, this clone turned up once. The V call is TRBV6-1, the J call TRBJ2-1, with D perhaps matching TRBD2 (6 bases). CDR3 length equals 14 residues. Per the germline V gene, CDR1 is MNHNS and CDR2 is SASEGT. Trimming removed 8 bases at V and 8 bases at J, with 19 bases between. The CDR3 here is CASATSPPGDEQFF. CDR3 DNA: TGTGCCAGCGCTACTAGCCCTCCCGGCGATGAGCAGTTCTTC.

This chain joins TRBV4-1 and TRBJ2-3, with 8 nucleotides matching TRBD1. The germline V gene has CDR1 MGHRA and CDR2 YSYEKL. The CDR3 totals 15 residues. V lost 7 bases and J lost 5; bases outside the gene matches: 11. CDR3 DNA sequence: TGCGCCAGCACCGCGCCAGGGGGCTTTATAGATACGCAGTATTTT. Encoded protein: CASTAPGGFIDTQYF.

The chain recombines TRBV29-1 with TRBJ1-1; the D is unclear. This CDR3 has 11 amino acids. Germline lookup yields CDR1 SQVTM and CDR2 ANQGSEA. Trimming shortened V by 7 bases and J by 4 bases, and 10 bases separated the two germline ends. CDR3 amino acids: CSGRWGTEAFF. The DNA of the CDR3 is TGCAGCGGGAGGTGGGGCACTGAAGCTTTCTTT.

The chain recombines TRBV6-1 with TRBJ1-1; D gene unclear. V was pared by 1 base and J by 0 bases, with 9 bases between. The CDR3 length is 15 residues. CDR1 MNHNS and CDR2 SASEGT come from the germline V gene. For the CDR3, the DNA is TGTGCCAGCAGTGAAGGCGGTGGAGTGAACACTGAAGCTTTCTTT. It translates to CASSEGGGVNTEAFF.

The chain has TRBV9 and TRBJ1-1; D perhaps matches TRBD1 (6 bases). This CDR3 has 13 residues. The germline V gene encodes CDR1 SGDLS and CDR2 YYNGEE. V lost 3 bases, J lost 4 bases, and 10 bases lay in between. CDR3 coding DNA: TGTGCCAGCAGCGCAGGGGAGCGCACTGAAGCTTTCTTT. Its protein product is CASSAGERTEAFF.

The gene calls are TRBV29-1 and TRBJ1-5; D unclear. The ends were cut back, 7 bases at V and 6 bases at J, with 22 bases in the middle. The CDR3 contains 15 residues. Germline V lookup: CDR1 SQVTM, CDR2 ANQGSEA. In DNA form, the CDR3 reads TGCAGCGCGGTGGTCGCGGGTCAGGCGGGTCAGCCCCAGCATTTT. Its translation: CSAVVAGQAGQPQHF.

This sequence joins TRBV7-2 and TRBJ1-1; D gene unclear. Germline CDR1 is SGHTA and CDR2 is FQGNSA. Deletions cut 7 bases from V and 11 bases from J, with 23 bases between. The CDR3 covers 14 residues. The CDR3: CASNFERTLTYAFF. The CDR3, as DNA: TGTGCCAGCAACTTCGAAAGGACCCTTACGTACGCTTTCTTT. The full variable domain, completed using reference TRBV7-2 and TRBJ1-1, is GAGVSQSPSNKVTEKGKDVELRCDPISGHTALYWYRQSLGQGLEFLIYFQGNSAPDKSGLPSDRFSAERTGGSVSTLTIQRTQQEDSAVYLCASNFERTLTYAFFGQGTRLTVV.